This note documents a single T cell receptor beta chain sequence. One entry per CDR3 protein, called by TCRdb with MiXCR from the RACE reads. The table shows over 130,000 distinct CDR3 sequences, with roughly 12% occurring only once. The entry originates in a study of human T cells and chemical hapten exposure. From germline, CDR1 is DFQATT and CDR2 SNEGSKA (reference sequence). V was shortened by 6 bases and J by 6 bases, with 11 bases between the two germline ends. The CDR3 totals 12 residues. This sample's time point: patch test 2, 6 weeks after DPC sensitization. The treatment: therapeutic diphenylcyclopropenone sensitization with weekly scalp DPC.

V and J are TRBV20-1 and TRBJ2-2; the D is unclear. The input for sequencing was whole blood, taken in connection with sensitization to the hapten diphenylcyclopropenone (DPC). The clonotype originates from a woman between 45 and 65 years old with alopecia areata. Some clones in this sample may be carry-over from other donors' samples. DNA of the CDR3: TGCAGTGCCAAGGACCCGCCCGGGGAGCTGTTTTTT. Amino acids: CSAKDPPGELFF.